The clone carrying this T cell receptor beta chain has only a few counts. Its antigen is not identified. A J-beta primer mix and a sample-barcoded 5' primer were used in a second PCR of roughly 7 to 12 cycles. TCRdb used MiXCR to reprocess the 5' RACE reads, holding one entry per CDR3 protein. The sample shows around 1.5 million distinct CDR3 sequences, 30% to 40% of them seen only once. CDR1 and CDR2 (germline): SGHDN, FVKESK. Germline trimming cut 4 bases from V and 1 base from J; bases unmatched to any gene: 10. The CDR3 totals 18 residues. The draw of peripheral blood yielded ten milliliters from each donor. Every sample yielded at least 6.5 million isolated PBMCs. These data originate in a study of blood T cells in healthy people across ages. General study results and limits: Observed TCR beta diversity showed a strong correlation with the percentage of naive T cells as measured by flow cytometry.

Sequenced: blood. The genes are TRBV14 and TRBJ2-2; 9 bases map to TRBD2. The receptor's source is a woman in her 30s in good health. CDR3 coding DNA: TGTGCCAGCAGCCTCGCTTCTAGCGGGACCTTGAACACCGGGGAGCTGTTTTTT. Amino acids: CASSLASSGTLNTGELFF.